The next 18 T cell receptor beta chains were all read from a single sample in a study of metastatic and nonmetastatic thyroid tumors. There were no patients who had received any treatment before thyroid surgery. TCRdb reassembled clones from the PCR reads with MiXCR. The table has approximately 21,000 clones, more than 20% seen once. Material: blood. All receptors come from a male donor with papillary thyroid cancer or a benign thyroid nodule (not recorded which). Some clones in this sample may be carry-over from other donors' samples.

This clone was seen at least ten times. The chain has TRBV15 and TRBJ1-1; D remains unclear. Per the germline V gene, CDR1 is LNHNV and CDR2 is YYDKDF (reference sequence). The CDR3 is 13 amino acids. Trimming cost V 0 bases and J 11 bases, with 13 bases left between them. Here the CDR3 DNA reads TGTGCCACCAGCAGAGATTTGGAAGGTGTCGCTTTCTTT. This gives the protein CATSRDLEGVAFF.

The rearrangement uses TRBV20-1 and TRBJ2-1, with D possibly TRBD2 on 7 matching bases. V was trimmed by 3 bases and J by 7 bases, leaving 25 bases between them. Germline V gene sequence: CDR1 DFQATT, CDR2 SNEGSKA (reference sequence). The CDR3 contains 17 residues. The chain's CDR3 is CSASSLLRGEGLNEQFF. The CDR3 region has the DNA TGCAGTGCTAGTAGTCTTCTTAGGGGGGAGGGCCTTAATGAGCAGTTCTTC.

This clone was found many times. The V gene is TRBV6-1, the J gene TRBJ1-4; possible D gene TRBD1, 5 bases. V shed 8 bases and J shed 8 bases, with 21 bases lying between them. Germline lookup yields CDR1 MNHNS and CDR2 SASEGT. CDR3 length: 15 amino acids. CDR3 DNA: TGTGCCAGCTCACACTACAGGTTCGATTTGGAAAAACTGTTTTTT. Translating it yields CASSHYRFDLEKLFF.

As DNA, the CDR3 is TGTGCCAGCAGCGAGACGGGGTCAACCAGCCAGCCCCAGCATTTT. This encodes CASSETGSTSQPQHF. The chain carries TRBV9 and TRBJ1-5, with D uncertain. CDR1 and CDR2 (germline): SGDLS, YYNGEE. V shed 3 bases and J shed 7 bases, with 17 bases lying between them. CDR3 length: 15 residues.

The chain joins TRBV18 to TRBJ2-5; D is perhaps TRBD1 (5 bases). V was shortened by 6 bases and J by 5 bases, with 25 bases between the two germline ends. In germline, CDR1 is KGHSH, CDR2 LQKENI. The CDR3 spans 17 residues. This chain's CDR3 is CASSPRQGGGMAETQYF. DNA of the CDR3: TGTGCCAGCTCCCCCCGGCAGGGCGGCGGAATGGCGGAGACCCAGTACTTC.

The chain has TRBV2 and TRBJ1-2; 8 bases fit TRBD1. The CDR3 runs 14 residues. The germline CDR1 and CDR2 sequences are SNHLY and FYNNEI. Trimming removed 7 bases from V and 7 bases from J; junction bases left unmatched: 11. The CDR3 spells CASKADRVDGGYTF. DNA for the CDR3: TGTGCCAGCAAAGCGGACAGGGTGGATGGTGGCTACACCTTC.

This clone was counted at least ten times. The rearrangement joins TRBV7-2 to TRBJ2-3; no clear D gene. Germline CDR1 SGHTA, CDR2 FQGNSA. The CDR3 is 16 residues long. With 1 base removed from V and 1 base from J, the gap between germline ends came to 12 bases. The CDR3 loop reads CASSLVPRGGTDTQYF. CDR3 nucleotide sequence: TGTGCCAGCAGCTTAGTCCCTAGAGGTGGCACAGATACGCAGTATTTT.

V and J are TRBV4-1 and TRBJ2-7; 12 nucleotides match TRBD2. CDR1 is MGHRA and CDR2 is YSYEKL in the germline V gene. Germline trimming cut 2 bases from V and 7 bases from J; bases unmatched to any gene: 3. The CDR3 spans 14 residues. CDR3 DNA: TGCGCCAGCAGCCAACTAGCGGGAGGGGGAGAGCAGTACTTC. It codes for CASSQLAGGGEQYF.

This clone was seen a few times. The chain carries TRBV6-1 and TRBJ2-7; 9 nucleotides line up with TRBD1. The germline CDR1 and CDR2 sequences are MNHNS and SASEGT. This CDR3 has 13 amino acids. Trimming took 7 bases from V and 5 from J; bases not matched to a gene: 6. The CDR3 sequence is CASTGTGLNEQYF. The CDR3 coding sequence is TGTGCCAGCACCGGGACAGGGCTTAACGAGCAGTACTTC.

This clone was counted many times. CDR3 nucleotides: TGCGCCAGCAGCTTGGTCACGGGAGAAGGAGATACGCAGTATTTT. This encodes CASSLVTGEGDTQYF. This chain connects TRBV5-1 to TRBJ2-3; possibly TRBD2 for D (6 bases). V shed 0 bases and J shed 5 bases, with 13 bases lying between them. Germline loops: CDR1 SGHRS, CDR2 YFSETQ. This CDR3 spans 15 amino acids.

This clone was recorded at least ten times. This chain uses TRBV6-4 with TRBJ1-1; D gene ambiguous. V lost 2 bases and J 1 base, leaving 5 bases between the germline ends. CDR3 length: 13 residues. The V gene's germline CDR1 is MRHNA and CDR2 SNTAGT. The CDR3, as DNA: TGTGCCAGCAGTGACGGTGAGAACACTGAAGCTTTCTTT. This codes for CASSDGENTEAFF.

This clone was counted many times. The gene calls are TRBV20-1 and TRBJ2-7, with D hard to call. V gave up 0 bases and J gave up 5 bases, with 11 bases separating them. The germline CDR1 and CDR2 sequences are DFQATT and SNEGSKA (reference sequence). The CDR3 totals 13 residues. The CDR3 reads CSARDPHDHEQYF. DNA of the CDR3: TGCAGTGCTAGAGATCCCCATGACCACGAGCAGTACTTC.

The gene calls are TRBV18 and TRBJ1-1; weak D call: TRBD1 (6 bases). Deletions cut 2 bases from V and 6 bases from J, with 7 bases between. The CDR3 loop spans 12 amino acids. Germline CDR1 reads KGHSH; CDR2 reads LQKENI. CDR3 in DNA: TGTGCCAGCTCACCAGGGGGCCCTGAAGCTTTCTTT. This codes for CASSPGGPEAFF.

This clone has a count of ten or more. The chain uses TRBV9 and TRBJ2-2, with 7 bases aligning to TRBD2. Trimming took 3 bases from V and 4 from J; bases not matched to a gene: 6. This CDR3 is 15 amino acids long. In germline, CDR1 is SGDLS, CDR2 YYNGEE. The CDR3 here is CASSEGQRGTGELFF. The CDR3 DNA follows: TGTGCCAGCAGCGAGGGTCAGCGGGGCACCGGGGAGCTGTTTTTT.

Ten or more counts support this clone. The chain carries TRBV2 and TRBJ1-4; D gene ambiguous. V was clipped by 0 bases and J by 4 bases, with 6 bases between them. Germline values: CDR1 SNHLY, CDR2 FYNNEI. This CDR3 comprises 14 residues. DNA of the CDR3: TGTGCCAGCAGTGAAGCCAGAGATAATGAAAAACTGTTTTTT. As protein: CASSEARDNEKLFF. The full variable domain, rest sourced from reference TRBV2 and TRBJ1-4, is EPEVTQTPSHQVTQMGQEVILRCVPISNHLYFYWYRQILGQKVEFLVSFYNNEISEKSEIFDDQFSVERPDGSNFTLKIRSTKLEDSAMYFCASSEARDNEKLFFGSGTQLSVL.

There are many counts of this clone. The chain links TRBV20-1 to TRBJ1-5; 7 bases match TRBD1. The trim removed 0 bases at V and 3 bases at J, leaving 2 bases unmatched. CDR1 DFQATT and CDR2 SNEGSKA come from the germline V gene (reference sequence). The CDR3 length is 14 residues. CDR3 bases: TGCAGTGCTAGAGAAGGGGGCTCCAATCAGCCCCAGCATTTT. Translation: CSAREGGSNQPQHF.

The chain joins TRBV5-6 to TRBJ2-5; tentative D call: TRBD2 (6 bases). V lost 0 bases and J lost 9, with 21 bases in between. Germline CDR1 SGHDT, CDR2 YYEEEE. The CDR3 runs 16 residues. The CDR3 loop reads CASSLDPGGAGSAQYF. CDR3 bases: TGTGCCAGCAGCTTGGATCCCGGCGGGGCCGGTTCGGCCCAGTACTTC.

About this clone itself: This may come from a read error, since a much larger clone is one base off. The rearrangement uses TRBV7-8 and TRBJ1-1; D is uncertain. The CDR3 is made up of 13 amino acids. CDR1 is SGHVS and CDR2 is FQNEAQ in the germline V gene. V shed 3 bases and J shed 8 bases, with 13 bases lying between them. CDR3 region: CASSLTPKEEAFF. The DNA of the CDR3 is TGTGCCAGCAGCTTGACCCCCAAAGAAGAAGCTTTCTTT.